The clone carrying this TCR beta chain was detected only a few times. The second PCR ran about 6 to 12 cycles with a sample-barcoded 5' primer and J-beta primers. A tag from a template-switch adaptor with 12 random nucleotides marked each cDNA molecule. Paired-end reads containing CDR3 totaled no fewer than 2.5 million for each sample. TCRdb analysed the 5' RACE reads with MiXCR anew, one entry per CDR3 protein. The repertoire consists of around 1.1 million distinct CDR3 sequences, with around two fifths occurring once and the leading ten covering around 13%. This sample stems from a study of blood T cells in healthy people across ages. Trimming pared 5 bases from V and 0 bases from J, leaving 8 bases between. CDR1 is MNHEY, CDR2 SMNVEV, per germline (reference sequence). The CDR3 has 14 residues.

The chain combines TRBV27 with TRBJ2-4; D gene unclear. This TCR was sampled from a man aged 18 to 30 in good health. Sequencing input: blood. CDR3 sequence reads: CASSVTVAKNIQYF. The CDR3 DNA reads TGTGCCAGCAGTGTAACGGTAGCCAAAAACATTCAGTACTTC.